The 13 T cell receptor gamma chains below come from one sample, sequenced in a study of intestinal T cells in coeliac disease. Each case's genomic DNA was extracted from ten roughly 5.1-µm formalin-fixed paraffin-embedded scrolls. The TRG library came from about 0.2 ug of biopsy DNA amplified with LymphoTrack primers. TCRdb reanalysed the multiplex PCR reads with CATT. The data contain hundreds of gamma-chain clones, around 50% of them singletons. The sample taken for sequencing was a duodenal biopsy. Every receptor here comes from a human donor with celiac disease.

By sample fraction, this clone is large (0.1 to 1%). The chain employs TRGV8 and TRGJP1. This CDR3 has 12 residues. Germline V CDR1 and CDR2: VENAVY, YDSYNSRV. With V trimmed by 0 bases and J by 8 bases, 0 bases remained unmatched. The DNA of the CDR3 is TGTGCCACCTGGGATAGGGGTTGGTTCAAGATATTT. Its translation: CATWDRGWFKIF.

The chain has TRGV10 and TRGJP1. TRGV10 is placed among ORFs of uncertain function. The CDR3 runs to 14 residues. DNA for the CDR3: TGTGCCTGCGTGGGAAATACCACTGGTTGGTTCAAGATATTT. This encodes CACVGNTTGWFKIF.

This clone was observed a few times. The chain links TRGV2 to TRGJP2. CDR1 and CDR2 (germline): EGSNGY, YDSYNSKV. Losses at the gene ends were 1 base for V and 2 bases for J; bases not matched to a gene: 13. The CDR3 extends over 18 amino acids. In DNA form, the CDR3 reads TGTGCCACCTGGGACGGCAGTTTCCGGTTCAGTAGTGATTGGATCAAGACGTTT. It specifies CATWDGSFRFSSDWIKTF.

The chain is built from TRGV2 and TRGJP2. Germline V CDR1 and CDR2: EGSNGY, YDSYNSKV. Germline trimming cut 0 bases from V and 3 bases from J; bases unmatched to any gene: 16. This CDR3 region has 19 residues. For the CDR3, the DNA is TGTGCCACCTGGGACGGGCCTACCGGATGTTTTGGTAGTGATTGGATCAAGACGTTT. Its protein product is CATWDGPTGCFGSDWIKTF.

The rearrangement links TRGV10 to TRGJP1. Being an ORF, TRGV10 has a function that is uncertain. V shed 8 bases, J shed 4 bases, and the junction held 11 bases outside the gene matches. The length of the CDR3 is 15 residues. CDR3 in amino acids: CAAWELKDTGWFKIF. DNA of the CDR3: TGTGCTGCGTGGGAGTTAAAGGACACTGGTTGGTTCAAGATATTT.

The gene calls are TRGV3 and TRGJ1 or TRGJ2. With V trimmed by 10 bases and J by 0 bases, 9 bases remained unmatched. Germline loops: CDR1 VTNTFY, CDR2 YDVSTARD (reference sequence). The length of the CDR3 is 13 residues. The CDR3 loop is CATGTPNYYKKLF. The CDR3 DNA sequence: TGTGCCACTGGGACCCCGAATTATTATAAGAAACTCTTT.

By share, this clone counts as large (0.1 to 1%). The chain is built from TRGV2 and TRGJ1 or TRGJ2. The CDR3 runs 13 residues. Germline loops: CDR1 EGSNGY, CDR2 YDSYNSKV. V gave up 1 base and J gave up 1 base; unmatched junction bases: 1. The CDR3 loop is CATWDGNYYKKLF. The CDR3, as DNA: TGTGCCACCTGGGACGGTAATTATTATAAGAAACTCTTT.

The V call is TRGV2, the J call TRGJ1 or TRGJ2. The CDR3 contains 11 residues. The germline V gene has CDR1 EGSNGY and CDR2 YDSYNSKV. J gave up 5 bases and V 5 bases, and 3 bases lay outside the gene matches. The CDR3 spells CATWVNYKKLF. DNA for the CDR3: TGTGCCACCTGGGTTAATTATAAGAAACTCTTT.

This clone ranks as large. The chain combines TRGV11 with TRGJP1. Being an ORF, TRGV11 has a function that is uncertain. This CDR3 has 10 amino acids. V was pared by 14 bases and J by 7 bases, with 4 bases of the junction left unmatched. The CDR3: CASIGWFKIF. For the CDR3, the DNA is TGTGCCTCCATTGGTTGGTTCAAGATATTT.

The chain is built from TRGV10 and TRGJ1 or TRGJ2. TRGV10 is an ORF, with its function uncertain. After removal of 8 bases from V and 3 bases from J, the junction contained 5 bases not matched to a gene. The CDR3 contains 12 residues. The CDR3 region has the DNA TGTGCTGCGTGGGATCTTTATTATAAGAAACTCTTT. Amino acids: CAAWDLYYKKLF.

In the case of this clone: TCRdb assigns this DNA the protein of a much larger clone, which departs from its translation at residue 5; this likely reflects a read error, and the protein shown comes from translating the DNA. V usage is TRGV10 and J usage is TRGJP1. Being an ORF, TRGV10 has a function that is uncertain. J was trimmed by 4 bases and V by 10 bases; bases with no gene match: 4. The CDR3 consists of 12 residues. The CDR3 DNA sequence: TGTGCTGCGTTAGGCACTGGTTGGTTCAAGATATTT. Its translation is CAALGTGWFKIF.

In the case of this clone: The germline gene is not matched at one end of the junction; a read error may be the cause. This CDR3 is also generated by other DNA sequences in the sample. The genes are TRGV8 and TRGJP2. Germline V CDR1 and CDR2: VENAVY, YDSYNSRV. This CDR3 spans 19 amino acids. CDR3 sequence reads: CATWDIGGGYPRSDWIKTF. Here the CDR3 DNA reads TGTGCCACCTGGGATATCGGGGGGGGATACCCCCGTAGCGATTGGATCAAGACGTTT.

This clone was picked up one time. The V call is TRGV10, the J call TRGJ1 or TRGJ2. TRGV10 is classed as an ORF, of uncertain function. The junction had 7 bases not matched to a gene; V was cut back by 8 bases and J by 14 bases. CDR3 size: 9 residues. CDR3 DNA sequence: TGTGCTGCGTGGGATTTTGAACTCTTT. As protein: CAAWDFELF.